The present T cell receptor beta chain was sequenced within a study of T cells in Graves' hyperthyroidism and ophthalmopathy. Study background: Peripheral blood was taken when the disease was first diagnosed, before any treatment began.

Germline loops: CDR1 SGHNT, CDR2 YYREEE (reference sequence). J lost 6 bases, V lost 7 bases, and 9 bases had no gene match. The CDR3 length is 15 residues. Using RNA transcripts as the source, TCR beta CDR3 regions were amplified. The HTBI primer set was used in a first-round RT-PCR of the TCR CDR3. TCRdb reprocessed the multiplex PCR reads with MiXCR, giving one entry per CDR3 protein. The repertoire holds fewer than 350,000 distinct CDR3 sequences, with 18% as singletons. This clonotype was found a few times. Recently diagnosed hyperthyroidism of less than 2 months' duration affected patients aged 18 to 65. A roughly 9.7 ml volume of fresh peripheral blood provided the PBMCs.

The TCR sequence derives from a woman between 45 and 60 years old with Graves' hyperthyroidism. What was sequenced was blood. The chain carries TRBV5-4 and TRBJ2-1; 11 bases line up with TRBD2. The DNA for the CDR3 is TGTGCCAGCTCCCACCAACTAGCGGGAGTCAATGAGCAGTTCTTC. It is translated as CASSHQLAGVNEQFF.